This T cell receptor beta chain was profiled in a study of blood T cells in healthy people across ages (dated by TCRdb to the mid-2010s). Concerning the study at large: Template switching captured roughly one uniquely barcoded TCR beta cDNA molecule per two T cells in model experiments. For two donors (one aged 18 to 29 and one aged 80 or older), the study analyzed two additional independent replicas of 1 million unique cDNA reads from the same blood draw. The donors were divided into four age groups: young (average approximately 17 years), middle-aged (roughly 42), aged (approximately 62) and long-lived (roughly 86). The study measured age-related changes in TCR beta repertoire diversity using deep sequencing normalized with unique cDNA molecular identifiers. Study-wide findings and limitations: Donor CMV infection status was unknown, potentially confounding age-related changes in expanded clonotypes. Conclusive comparison of naive and antigen-experienced compartments was prevented by the profiling of bulk unsorted PBMCs. There was a strong correlation between observed TCR beta diversity and the percentage of naive T cells measured by flow cytometry. Estimates of total diversity based on one million sequenced T cells were considered lower bounds and underestimates. As age increased, observed TCR beta diversity per million T cells dropped in a roughly linear way, and a significant reduction was already evident by age about 40. The long-lived group showed more naive CD4+ T cells, fewer expanded clones and increased TCR diversity than the aged group, suggesting age selection.

Receptors were amplified or captured by 5' RACE. TCRdb shows the sequencer as Illumina HiSeq 2500. A second PCR of about 7 to 12 cycles was run with a J-beta primer mix and a sample-barcoded 5' primer. A template-switch 5' adaptor carrying 12 random nucleotides introduced a unique molecular identifier onto each TCR beta cDNA molecule. At least 2.5 million CDR3-containing paired-end reads were obtained from each sample. All of the RNA was converted into first-strand cDNA using the Mint cDNA synthesis kit, with a TRBC-specific oligonucleotide serving as the primer. After uracil-DNA glycosylase treatment, a first 18-cycle PCR used universal primers M1SS and BC2_uni_R on all cDNA. As for the authors' bioinformatics: For normalization, 1 million high-quality reads were randomly selected from each sample, with every read carrying a distinct molecular identifier. Reads with shared molecular identifiers were discarded instead of being binned into consensus sequences. MiTCR, set to a Q25 quality threshold and the strictest error-elimination algorithm, was used for CDR3 identification, clonotype clustering and error correction. A nonparametric unseen species model with Euler transformation was used to estimate lower-bound total TCR beta diversity. TCRdb reprocessed the public reads (quality trimming at Q25 with fastp, clone calling with MiXCR) and kept in-frame beta chains. Every CDR3 protein is listed once, alongside the most common genes and DNA of its rows. TCRdb, rather than the study authors, made the V and J calls. This sample is represented by 600,000 to 1,000,000 distinct CDR3 sequences; 25% of them were singletons. Of the sample, under 4.5% is held by the ten largest clones.

The roughly 37 donors, aged about 6 to 100 years, were systemically healthy Caucasian individuals from Russia. Each donor gave roughly 11 milliliters of peripheral blood, drawn into EDTA-treated Vacutainer tubes. Ficoll-Paque density-gradient centrifugation was used to isolate PBMCs, with at least 7 million per sample. Total RNA, at least 6 micrograms per sample, was extracted from PBMCs with Trizol reagent. The percentages of naive CD45RAhigh/CD27high T cells were determined by flow cytometry on a PBMC aliquot from every donor. Its CDR3 holds 16 amino acids, cysteine through phenylalanine. CDR3 DNA is the only sequence kept; it has 48 bases, read in frame from the first base. The CDR1 and CDR2 encoded by the germline V gene are SQVTM and ANQGSEA. The junction carries 21 bases between V and J, which are trimmed by 6 bases and 0 bases respectively. This clonotype was seen a handful of times. Which antigen it targets is not known. The sample holds no much larger clone one base away, and base qualities are not on file.

This sample was shared with a second study, whose subject was T cells of mothers and their children. From the second report: Nine systemically healthy Caucasian individuals, comprising three mothers and their six children, were included as donors. cDNA synthesis consumed the entire amount of extracted RNA, loaded at approximately 1.5 ug RNA in each 15 ul reaction. In the second PCR, the M1S primer introduced both the sample barcodes and 2-4 random nucleotides. Over 9 million TCR beta CDR3 reads were obtained for each mother, and some 3 million reads were obtained for each child. TCR recombination output is similarly shaped by thymic selection in related and unrelated pairs, with a minor effect exerted by inherited differences. Normalized repertoire overlap in related mother-child pairs was always slightly higher than in unrelated mother-child pairs, but the difference was never significant. No persistent microchimeric T cell clones were detected, at a sensitivity of roughly 99 clones per million clonotypes. In the study, deep NGS was used to compare the TCR beta repertoires of mothers and children, and features distinguishing related mother-child pairs from unrelated individuals were sought. The mean age was roughly 40 +/- 4 years for the mothers and approximately 11 +/- 4 years for the children. After adapter ligation was performed with NEBNext reagents, the libraries were sequenced on an Illumina HiSeq 2000 with 100+100 nt paired-end reads. To avoid cross-contamination, the mother libraries and the child libraries were prepared a month apart and sequenced in separate runs. For each donor, somewhere between roughly 450,000 and 2,000,000 distinct TCR beta clonotypes were identified. Naive TCR beta clonotypes were estimated from low-frequency clonotypes matched to each donor's FACS-determined naive share, without sorting.

The sample consisted of blood. The chain uses TRBV29-1 and TRBJ2-7; TRBD2 could be the D gene, as 6 bases match. This TCR came from a boy between 10 and 17 years old in good health. The sequenced DNA: TGCAGCGTGGAGGGGATAGGAACAGAAAGCTCCTACGAGCAGTACTTC. This encodes CSVEGIGTESSYEQYF.